This T cell receptor (beta chain) was captured in a study of beta chain features in type 1 diabetes. The entirety of the isolated RNA underwent reverse transcription, so expressed TCRB transcripts were sequenced. Measured with immunoSEQ multiplex PCR; TCRdb has only the in-frame clones, and not every one. The data hold some 200,000 clones, with more than 15% observed a single time. The study, taken as a whole, reports: Shortening of TCRB CDR3s, moderate but significant, appeared in all four CD4+ subsets of Type 1 diabetes patients.

As concerns this clone: Its antigen is as yet unknown.

Trimming pared 8 bases from V and 6 bases from J, leaving 19 bases between. Germline CDR1 is GTSNPN and CDR2 is SVGIG (reference sequence). This CDR3 contains 14 residues. Sequenced material: naive CD4+ T cells from blood. The TCR originated in a man aged 25-45 years with type 1 diabetes. V and J are TRBV30 and TRBJ2-2, with D possibly matching TRBD1 (5 bases). The CDR3 here is CARSGAGNAGELFF. The CDR3 bases are TGTGCCCGTAGTGGGGCAGGTAACGCCGGGGAGCTGTTTTTT. Using reference TRBV30 and TRBJ2-2 for the parts outside the CDR3, the full variable domain is SQTIHQWPATLVQPVGSPLSLECTVEGTSNPNLYWYRQAAGRGLQLLFYSVGIGQISSEVPQNLSASRPQDRQFILSSKKLLLSDSGFYLCARSGAGNAGELFFGEGSRLTVL.